Below are 20 T cell receptor beta chains sequenced from a single sample in a study of blood T cells in healthy people across ages. The authors ran a second PCR of about 6 to 11 cycles using a sample-barcoded 5' primer and a J-beta primer mix. Each CDR3 protein gets one entry after TCRdb re-called the 5' RACE reads with MiXCR. The data contain some 1.1 million distinct CDR3 sequences, less than 45% of them seen just once; the ten biggest clones take up around 13%. The sequenced sample consisted of blood. The receptors were gathered from a young man in good health.

This clonotype was counted at least ten times. The J gene is TRBJ2-7, the V gene TRBV29-1; D is unresolved. V dropped 0 bases and J dropped 2 bases, with 5 bases sitting between them. Germline V CDR1 and CDR2: SQVTM, ANQGSEA. This CDR3 comprises 12 residues. CDR3 sequence (DNA): TGCAGCGTTGAAGAGCGAGCCTACGAGCAGTACTTC. Translating it yields CSVEERAYEQYF.

The rearrangement links TRBV7-9 to TRBJ2-2; 7 positions match TRBD1. The CDR3 spans 15 residues. V shed 5 bases and J 4 bases; nucleotides not matched to a gene: 7. Germline CDR1 SEHNR, CDR2 FQNEAQ (reference sequence). The CDR3 sequence is CASSPRQGVTGELFF. CDR3 in DNA: TGTGCCAGCAGCCCCCGACAGGGAGTCACCGGGGAGCTGTTTTTT.

This clonotype was recorded only once. The genes are TRBV6-2 or TRBV6-3 and TRBJ1-5, with D unclear. This CDR3 has 14 amino acids. Per the germline V gene, CDR1 is MNHEY and CDR2 is SVGEGT. Trimming removed 0 bases from V and 3 bases from J, with 6 bases in between. CDR3 bases: TGTGCCAGCAGTTACTCGAAAGTCAATCAGCCCCAGCATTTT. This sequence encodes CASSYSKVNQPQHF.

A note on this clonotype: One end of the junction fails to match germline, which may point to a read error. The chain couples TRBV7-9 to TRBJ1-1; D gene ambiguous. The CDR3 totals 14 residues. Per the germline V gene, CDR1 is SEHNR and CDR2 is FQNEAQ (reference sequence). CDR3 coding DNA: TGTACCAGCAGCCCCGATGGGGAGTGGGCTGAAGCTTTCTTT. Translating it yields CTSSPDGEWAEAFF.

The chain uses TRBV4-3 and TRBJ1-4; no clear D gene. Germline V gene data show CDR1 as LGHNA and CDR2 as YSLEER. The CDR3 extends over 16 amino acids. Trimming cost V 0 bases and J 4 bases, with 12 bases left between them. The CDR3 region has the DNA TGCGCCAGCAGCCAAGATAGCCGGTCACTTAATGAAAAACTGTTTTTT. This encodes CASSQDSRSLNEKLFF.

This clonotype has a handful of counts. The rearrangement joins TRBV6-5 to TRBJ1-2, with 7 bases that match TRBD1. Germline V gene data show CDR1 as MNHEY and CDR2 as SVGAGI. The CDR3 is made up of 12 amino acids. V gave up 6 bases and J gave up 8 bases; unmatched junction bases: 6. The CDR3: CASSSTTGGYTF. The CDR3 DNA reads as TGTGCCAGCAGCTCAACGACAGGGGGCTACACCTTC.

The chain joins TRBV3-1 to TRBJ1-5; D remains unclear. Per the germline V gene, CDR1 is LGHDT and CDR2 is YNNKEL (reference sequence). The CDR3 consists of 14 residues. V lost 1 base to trimming and J lost 1 base, with 5 bases between them. The CDR3 DNA reads TGTGCCAGCAGCCAAGCGTACAGCAATCAGCCCCAGCATTTT. Translating it yields CASSQAYSNQPQHF.

This clonotype showed up just a few times. The genes are TRBV7-9 and TRBJ1-2, with D unclear. The CDR3 has 12 residues. Germline CDR1 and CDR2: SEHNR and FQNEAQ (reference sequence). V was pared by 3 bases and J by 6 bases, with 8 bases between. CDR3 coding DNA: TGTGCCAGCAGCTTCGGGAGAGATGGCTACACCTTC. Translating gives CASSFGRDGYTF.

The CDR3, as DNA: TGTGCCAGCAGTCTAACCGGGACCCGGGCGGTCCACGAGCAGTTCTTC. It yields the protein CASSLTGTRAVHEQFF. The rearrangement uses TRBV12-3 or TRBV12-4 and TRBJ2-1; D assignment may be TRBD1 or TRBD2 (5 bases each). V was cut by 5 bases and J by 10 bases, with 24 bases left in between. The CDR3 totals 16 residues.

This clonotype was found a few times. This sequence joins TRBV4-2 and TRBJ2-3, with a possible D match to TRBD2 (5 bases). The V gene's germline CDR1 is LGHNA and CDR2 YNFKEQ. CDR3 size: 15 residues. V lost 0 bases and J lost 4, with 11 bases in between. CDR3 residues: CASSQDRGTSDTQYF. As DNA, the CDR3 is TGTGCCAGCAGCCAAGATCGGGGAACCTCAGATACGCAGTATTTT.

This sequence joins TRBV11-2 and TRBJ2-4; TRBD1 agrees at 8 bases. The DNA end is more similar to TRBJ2-7, so the J call may be wrong. CDR1 SGHAT and CDR2 FQNNGV come from the germline V gene. The CDR3 has 13 residues. CDR3 nucleotide sequence: TGTGCCAGCAGCCAATGGACAGGGTACGAGCAGTACTTC. This encodes CASSQWTGYEQYF.

V usage is TRBV4-2 and J usage is TRBJ1-1, with 7 nucleotides matching TRBD1. Trimming took 2 bases from V and 8 from J; bases not matched to a gene: 11. Germline V lookup: CDR1 LGHNA, CDR2 YNFKEQ. CDR3 length equals 15 residues. CDR3 loop: CASSQPDRDGGEAFF. The CDR3 region has the DNA TGTGCCAGCAGCCAACCAGACAGGGATGGAGGCGAAGCTTTCTTT.

CDR3 sequence reads: CASTHGARGDGKLFF. CDR3 coding DNA: TGTGCCAGCACCCATGGGGCCAGGGGCGATGGAAAACTGTTTTTT. The rearrangement joins TRBV12-3 or TRBV12-4 to TRBJ1-4; perhaps TRBD1 as D (6 bases). The CDR3 has 15 amino acids. V gave up 7 bases and J gave up 10 bases, with 22 bases separating them.

CDR3 residues: CASSVDPRDYGYTF. CDR3 coding DNA: TGTGCCAGCAGCGTAGACCCCCGGGACTATGGCTACACCTTC. This rearrangement joins TRBV7-2 to TRBJ1-2; no clear D. Trimming took 5 bases from V and 3 from J, leaving 13 bases between them. This CDR3 is built from 14 residues. CDR1 and CDR2 from the germline V gene are SGHTA and FQGNSA. The whole variable domain, filled in from reference TRBV7-2 and TRBJ1-2, reads GAGVSQSPSNKVTEKGKDVELRCDPISGHTALYWYRQSLGQGLEFLIYFQGNSAPDKSGLPSDRFSAERTGGSVSTLTIQRTQQEDSAVYLCASSVDPRDYGYTFGSGTRLTVV.

This clonotype came up a few times. The rearrangement uses TRBV19 and TRBJ1-1, with 8 bases that match TRBD1. The CDR3 loop spans 18 amino acids. Trimming at V came to 4 bases and at J to 3 bases, leaving 16 bases not matched to a gene. Germline V lookup: CDR1 LNHDA, CDR2 SQIVND (reference sequence). CDR3 loop: CASSSLSPRQGFHTEAFF. The CDR3 coding sequence is TGTGCCAGTAGTAGTTTGTCCCCGAGACAGGGGTTCCACACTGAAGCTTTCTTT.

V usage is TRBV6-5 and J usage is TRBJ1-2; D gene ambiguous. Per the germline V gene, CDR1 is MNHEY and CDR2 is SVGAGI. This CDR3 comprises 15 residues. Trimming removed 2 bases at V and 3 bases at J, with 13 bases between. CDR3 bases: TGTGCCAGCAGTTACGAGGCCAATTTGGACTATGGCTACACCTTC. It yields the protein CASSYEANLDYGYTF.

The rearrangement uses TRBV5-1 and TRBJ1-2, with D unresolved. Trimming removed 4 bases at V and 3 bases at J, with 16 bases between. Germline CDR1 reads SGHRS; CDR2 reads YFSETQ. This CDR3 spans 15 amino acids. The chain's CDR3 is CASSRVGVGDYGYTF. The CDR3 DNA follows: TGCGCCAGCAGCCGGGTGGGAGTCGGAGACTATGGCTACACCTTC.

The chain links TRBV29-1 to TRBJ2-4; TRBD2 is a possible D gene (6 bases). CDR1 and CDR2 (germline): SQVTM, ANQGSEA. V gave up 6 bases and J gave up 11 bases, with 20 bases separating them. The CDR3 runs to 13 residues. The CDR3 bases are TGCAGCGTATCCCCTACGGAGGGAAGGGTTCAGTACTTC. Translating it yields CSVSPTEGRVQYF.

The J gene is TRBJ1-6, the V gene TRBV10-3, with unresolved D. Germline V gene data show CDR1 as ENHRY and CDR2 as SYGVKD. Deletions cut 2 bases from V and 8 bases from J, with 7 bases between. The CDR3 extends over 13 amino acids. Written as DNA, the CDR3 is TGTGCCATCAGTGAGAGTCAAGATTCACCCCTCCACTTT. Residues: CAISESQDSPLHF.

This clonotype was detected only a few times. The chain recombines TRBV7-2 with TRBJ2-7; the D gene is possibly TRBD1 (6 bases). The CDR3 spans 15 residues. V lost 5 bases and J 2 bases, leaving 16 bases between the germline ends. From germline, CDR1 is SGHTA and CDR2 FQGNSA. The CDR3 region has the DNA TGTGCCAGCAGCCCATCGACAGGAACTGCCTACGAGCAGTACTTC. Translating gives CASSPSTGTAYEQYF.